This T cell receptor (beta chain) was captured by sequencing in a study of post-analysis software for immune sequencing data. The germline V and J ends were trimmed by 6 bases and 6 bases, with 15 bases remaining between them. CDR1 and CDR2 from the germline V gene are SGHVS and FQNEAQ. CDR3 size: 14 residues. Study observations and caveats: In patients, TRBV5-6, TRBV5-1 and TRBV20-1 belonged to several TRBV segments found more frequently than in controls.

Unique molecular identifiers were built into the TCR beta cDNA libraries. Between roughly 0.9 and 11 million T cells gave rise to 500,000 to 600,000 cDNA molecules. Each CDR3 protein is one row after TCRdb ran MiXCR on the PCR reads. This repertoire shows about 820,000 distinct CDR3 sequences, roughly half found once; its top ten account for roughly 4.4%. As to this clonotype: Its cognate antigen is unknown.

The clonotype was recovered from a girl aged 5-17 years with multiple sclerosis. The chain recombines TRBV7-8 with TRBJ1-5; no clear D gene. The sequencing sample was made of blood. CDR3 in DNA: TGTGCCAGCAGGCTCGCGCAGGCGGGTCAGCCCCAGCATTTT. Its protein is CASRLAQAGQPQHF.